This record concerns one T cell receptor (beta chain) sequence. Its binding antigen is unknown. For every CD8+ T cell subset, a few hundred thousand cells were flow-sorted straight into RLT lysis buffer, and each subset was sorted in triplicate. Naive CD8+ T cells were defined stringently as CD45RO-CCR7+CD27+CD95- to exclude memory contaminants. Peripheral blood mononuclear cells were isolated from buffy coats by standard density gradient centrifugation. Naive CXCR3-negative and CXCR3-positive CD8+ T cells were flow-sorted using a FACSAria III. Total RNA was extracted from sorted cells using an RNeasy Mini Kit. The data derive from a study of CXCR3-negative and CXCR3-positive naive CD8 T cells (dated by TCRdb to the late 2010s). As for the study more broadly: About 150 million TRB reads were obtained in total, roughly 1.5 +/- 0.3 million reads per library. Data from roughly twelve donors, pooled across two independent experiments, went into the diversity and physicochemical repertoire analyses. Naive subsets from about five donors and memory cells from 3 donors were included in the TRBV-TRBJ cluster analysis. Beyond this particular receptor, the publication reports: TRB CDR3s from CXCR3-positive naive cells showed higher hydrophobicity (lower Kidera factor 4), lower energy, and higher strength and volume indices than CXCR3-negative naive cells. Surface CD5, linked to self-reactivity in mice, was comparable between naive subsets; TCR interaction strength was therefore also inferred from TRB CDR3 physicochemical properties. Both naive subsets had comparably high repertoire diversity, while memory CD8+ T cells had much lower repertoire diversity. Within the same donor, TRBV-TRBJ usage looked similar between naive CXCR3-negative and CXCR3-positive cells, but memory cells had distinct patterns. CXCR3 expression partially decreased after cryopreservation, so most assays used freshly isolated PBMCs.

Sequenced using a NextSeq 550. The Human TCR Profiling Kit (MiLaboratory) was used to prepare UMI-labeled 5' RACE TRB cDNA libraries. cDNA synthesis used the entire amount of extracted RNA, and PCR amplification then used the entire amount of cDNA produced. Libraries were prepared in parallel with an identical number of PCR cycles. Under the source paper's analysis protocol: About 52,000 +/- 9,100 unique UMI-labeled TRB cDNA molecules per library were extracted with MIGEC and MiXCR, with at least two reads per UMI required. On average, approximately 40,000 +/- 10,000 functional in-frame TRB CDR3 nucleotide clonotypes lacking stop codons were found per library. After downsampling to 5000 UMI-labeled TRB molecules per sample, diversity metrics, including normalized Shannon-Wiener and Chao1, were computed in VDJtools. VDJtools was used to calculate clonotype-size-weighted physicochemical properties of the central five CDR3 residues, namely interaction energy, strength, volume and Kidera factor 4. Reprocessed by TCRdb, the reads give a single entry per CDR3 protein sequence, without DNA. The authors' filters were not applied to this entry. This sample's listing comprises some 150,000 distinct CDR3 sequences. The ten largest clones add up to about 0.44% of the sample.

From cysteine to phenylalanine, the CDR3 is 13 amino acids long. Only the protein is on record. Sequences SQVTM (CDR1) and ANQGSEA (CDR2) are obtained from the germline V gene. The specimen sequenced was naive CXCR3+ CD8+ T cells from blood. In the paper's terms, the cell subset or site label means: CD45RO-CCR7+CD27+CD95- naive CD8+ T cells expressing CXCR3 (TNR3+). The sequence is built from TRBV29-1 and TRBJ2-3. This TCR was recovered from a human donor in good health. Some clones in this sample may be carry-over from other donors' samples. The CDR3 is CSVDPAFSDTQYF.